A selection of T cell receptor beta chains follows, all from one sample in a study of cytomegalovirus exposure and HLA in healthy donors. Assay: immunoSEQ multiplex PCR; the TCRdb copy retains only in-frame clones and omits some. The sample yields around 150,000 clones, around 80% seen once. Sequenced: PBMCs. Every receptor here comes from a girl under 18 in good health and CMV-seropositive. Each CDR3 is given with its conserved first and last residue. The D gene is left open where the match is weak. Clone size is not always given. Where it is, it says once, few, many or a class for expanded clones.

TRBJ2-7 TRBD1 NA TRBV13 CASSLWTGAEQYF TGTGCCAGCAGCTTATGGACAGGGGCCGAGCAGTACTTC
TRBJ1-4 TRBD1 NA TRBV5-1 CASSVGQGENEKLFF TGCGCCAGCAGCGTGGGACAGGGCGAAAATGAAAAACTGTTTTTT
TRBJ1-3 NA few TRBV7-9 CASSYPEDLSGNTIYF TGTGCCAGTAGCTATCCGGAGGACCTCTCTGGAAACACCATATATTTT
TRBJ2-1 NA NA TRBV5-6 CASSLYLSPYNEQFF TGTGCCAGCAGCTTGTATCTGTCCCCCTACAATGAGCAGTTCTTC
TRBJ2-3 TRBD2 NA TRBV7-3 CASPGGRDTQYF TGTGCCAGCCCCGGCGGGAGGGATACGCAGTATTTT
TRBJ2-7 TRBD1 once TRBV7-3 CASSPGQGAYEQYF TGTGCCAGCAGCCCGGGACAGGGAGCCTACGAGCAGTACTTC
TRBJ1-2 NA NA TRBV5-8 CASRPDRNYGYTF TGTGCCAGCAGGCCTGACAGGAACTATGGCTACACCTTC
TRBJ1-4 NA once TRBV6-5 CASSRFRGDNLFF TGTGCCAGCAGTCGCTTCCGGGGAGACAACCTGTTTTTT
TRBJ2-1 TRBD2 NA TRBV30 CAWAGLVDDIDEQFF TGTGCCTGGGCGGGACTAGTGGATGATATCGATGAGCAGTTCTTC
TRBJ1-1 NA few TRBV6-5 CASSPQGNTEAFF TGTGCCAGCAGTCCACAGGGGAACACTGAAGCTTTCTTT
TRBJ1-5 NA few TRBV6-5 CASNGGRGQPQHF TGTGCCAGCAATGGGGGGAGGGGCCAGCCCCAGCATTTT
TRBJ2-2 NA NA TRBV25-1 CASSAFLGANGELFF TGTGCCAGCAGTGCATTTTTGGGGGCGAACGGGGAGCTGTTTTTT
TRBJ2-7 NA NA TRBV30 CAWNFGGSYEQYF TGTGCCTGGAATTTTGGCGGCTCCTACGAGCAGTACTTC
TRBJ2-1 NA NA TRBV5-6 CASSPGLSYNEQFF TGTGCCAGCAGCCCGGGACTTTCCTACAATGAGCAGTTCTTC
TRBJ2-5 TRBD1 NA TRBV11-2 CASSPKTGAGETQYF TGTGCCAGCAGCCCAAAGACAGGGGCCGGGGAGACCCAGTACTTC
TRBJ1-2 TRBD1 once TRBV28 CASSPTPTGAIYGYTF TGTGCCAGCAGTCCTACACCGACAGGGGCCATCTATGGCTACACCTTC
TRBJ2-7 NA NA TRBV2 CASSVGGNYEQYF TGTGCCAGCAGTGTAGGCGGTAACTACGAGCAGTACTTC
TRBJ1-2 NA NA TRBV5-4 CASSLDRATVGRQGYTF TGTGCCAGCAGCTTGGACAGGGCTACGGTCGGGCGGCAAGGCTACACCTTC
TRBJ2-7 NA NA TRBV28 CASSRTDYEQYF TGTGCCAGCAGTAGGACAGATTACGAGCAGTACTTC
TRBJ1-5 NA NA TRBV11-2 CASSLQQGKNQPQHF TGTGCCAGCAGCTTACAACAGGGTAAAAATCAGCCCCAGCATTTT
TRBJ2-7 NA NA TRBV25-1 CASSETGLSYEQYF TGTGCCAGCAGTGAAACTGGACTATCCTACGAGCAGTACTTC
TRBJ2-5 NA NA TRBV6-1 CASSELDSGETQYF TGTGCCAGCAGTGAATTGGACAGCGGAGAGACCCAGTACTTC